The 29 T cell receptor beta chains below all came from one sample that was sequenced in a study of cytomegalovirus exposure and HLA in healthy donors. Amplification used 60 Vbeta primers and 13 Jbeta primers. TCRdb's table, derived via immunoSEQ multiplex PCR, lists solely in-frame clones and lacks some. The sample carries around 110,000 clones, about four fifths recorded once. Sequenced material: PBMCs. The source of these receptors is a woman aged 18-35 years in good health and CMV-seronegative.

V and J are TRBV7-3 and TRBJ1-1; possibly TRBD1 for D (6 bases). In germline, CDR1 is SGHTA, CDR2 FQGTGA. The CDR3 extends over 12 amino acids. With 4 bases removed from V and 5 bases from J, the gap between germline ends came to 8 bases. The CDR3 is CASSYGQTEAFF. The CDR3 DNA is TGTGCCAGCAGCTACGGACAGACTGAAGCTTTCTTT.

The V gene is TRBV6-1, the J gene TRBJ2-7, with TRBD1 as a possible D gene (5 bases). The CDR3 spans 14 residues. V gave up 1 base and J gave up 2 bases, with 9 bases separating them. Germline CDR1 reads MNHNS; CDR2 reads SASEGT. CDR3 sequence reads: CASSEEDRTYEQYF. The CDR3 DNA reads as TGTGCCAGCAGTGAAGAAGACAGAACCTACGAGCAGTACTTC.

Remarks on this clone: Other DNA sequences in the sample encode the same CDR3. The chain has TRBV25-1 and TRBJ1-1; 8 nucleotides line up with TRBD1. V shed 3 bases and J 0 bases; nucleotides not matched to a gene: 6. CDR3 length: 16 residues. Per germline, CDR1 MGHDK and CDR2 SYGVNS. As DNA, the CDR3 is TGTGCCAGCAGTGACAGGGGGCAGGGGATGAACACTGAAGCTTTCTTT. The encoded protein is CASSDRGQGMNTEAFF.

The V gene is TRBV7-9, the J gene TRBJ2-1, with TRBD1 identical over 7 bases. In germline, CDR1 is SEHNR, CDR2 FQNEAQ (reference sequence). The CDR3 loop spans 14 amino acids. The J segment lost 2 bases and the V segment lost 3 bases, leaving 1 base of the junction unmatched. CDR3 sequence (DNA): TGTGCCAGCAGCTTTACAGGGGCCTACAATGAGCAGTTCTTC. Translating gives CASSFTGAYNEQFF.

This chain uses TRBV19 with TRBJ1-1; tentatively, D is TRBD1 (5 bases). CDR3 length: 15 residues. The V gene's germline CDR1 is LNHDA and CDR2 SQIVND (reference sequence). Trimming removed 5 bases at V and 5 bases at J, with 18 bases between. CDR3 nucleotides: TGTGCCAGTAGTGCCTCCCGGCGGGGGGTAACTGAAGCTTTCTTT. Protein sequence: CASSASRRGVTEAFF.

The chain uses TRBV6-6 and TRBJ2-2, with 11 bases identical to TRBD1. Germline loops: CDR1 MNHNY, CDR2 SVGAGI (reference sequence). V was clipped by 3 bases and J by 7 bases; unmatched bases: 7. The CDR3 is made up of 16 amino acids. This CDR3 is CASSYWTGGNNGELFF. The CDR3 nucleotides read TGTGCCAGCAGTTATTGGACAGGGGGCAATAACGGGGAGCTGTTTTTT.

The DNA for the CDR3 is TGTGCCAGCAGCTTAGGGCAGGGAGGTCAGCCCCAGCATTTT. This sequence encodes CASSLGQGGQPQHF. This chain uses TRBV11-2 with TRBJ1-5, with TRBD1 as a possible D gene (5 bases). V was trimmed by 1 base and J by 6 bases, leaving 10 bases between them. The CDR3 runs to 14 residues. Germline lookup yields CDR1 SGHAT and CDR2 FQNNGV. Together with reference TRBV11-2 and TRBJ1-5, the CDR3 gives the full variable domain: EAGVAQSPRYKIIEKRQSVAFWCNPISGHATLYWYQQILGQGPKLLIQFQNNGVVDDSQLPKDRFSAERLKGVDSTLKIQPAKLEDSAVYLCASSLGQGGQPQHFGDGTRLSIL.

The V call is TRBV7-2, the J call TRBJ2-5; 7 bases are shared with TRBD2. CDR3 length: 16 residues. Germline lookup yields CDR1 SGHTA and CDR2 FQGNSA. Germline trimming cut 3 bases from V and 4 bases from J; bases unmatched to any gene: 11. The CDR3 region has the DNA TGTGCCAGCAGCTTCCCCAGGACGGGCGGGAGAGAGACCCAGTACTTC. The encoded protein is CASSFPRTGGRETQYF.

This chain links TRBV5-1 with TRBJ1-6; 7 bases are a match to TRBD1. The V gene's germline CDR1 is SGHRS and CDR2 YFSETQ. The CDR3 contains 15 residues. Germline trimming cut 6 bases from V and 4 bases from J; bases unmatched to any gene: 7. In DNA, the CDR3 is TGCGCCAGCACCGAACAGGGGCCATATAATTCACCCCTCCACTTT. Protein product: CASTEQGPYNSPLHF.

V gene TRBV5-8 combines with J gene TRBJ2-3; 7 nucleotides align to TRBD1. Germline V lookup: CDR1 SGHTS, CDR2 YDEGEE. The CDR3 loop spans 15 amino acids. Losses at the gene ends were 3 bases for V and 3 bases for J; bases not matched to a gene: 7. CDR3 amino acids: CASSWGTVMTDTQYF. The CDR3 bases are TGTGCCAGCAGCTGGGGGACAGTAATGACAGATACGCAGTATTTT.

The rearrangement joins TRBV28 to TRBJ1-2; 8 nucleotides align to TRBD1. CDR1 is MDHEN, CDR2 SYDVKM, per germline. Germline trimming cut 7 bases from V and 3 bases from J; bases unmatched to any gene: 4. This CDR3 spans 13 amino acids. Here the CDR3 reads CASKPTGDYGYTF. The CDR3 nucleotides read TGTGCCAGCAAACCGACAGGGGACTATGGCTACACCTTC.

As DNA, the CDR3 is TGTGCCAGCAGCCCCCCGGCAGGGGGCTCCTACGAGCAGTACTTC. Translating it yields CASSPPAGGSYEQYF. The chain uses TRBV4-2 and TRBJ2-5; the match to TRBD1 covers 7 bases. The DNA matches TRBJ2-7 better at its end, which makes the J call doubtful. This CDR3 is built from 15 residues. Germline V gene sequence: CDR1 LGHNA, CDR2 YNFKEQ.

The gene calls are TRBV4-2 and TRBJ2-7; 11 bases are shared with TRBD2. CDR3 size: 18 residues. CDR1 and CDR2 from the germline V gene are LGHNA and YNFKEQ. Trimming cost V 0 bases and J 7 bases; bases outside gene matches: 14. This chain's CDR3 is CASSQETGDASGGWEQYF. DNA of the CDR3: TGTGCCAGCAGCCAAGAGACCGGAGACGCTAGCGGGGGGTGGGAGCAGTACTTC.

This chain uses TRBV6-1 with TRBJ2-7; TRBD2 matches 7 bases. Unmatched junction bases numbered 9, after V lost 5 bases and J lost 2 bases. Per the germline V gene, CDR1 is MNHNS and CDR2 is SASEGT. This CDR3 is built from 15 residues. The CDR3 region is CASSPLGGSPYEQYF. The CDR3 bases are TGTGCCAGCAGTCCATTGGGGGGGTCCCCCTACGAGCAGTACTTC.

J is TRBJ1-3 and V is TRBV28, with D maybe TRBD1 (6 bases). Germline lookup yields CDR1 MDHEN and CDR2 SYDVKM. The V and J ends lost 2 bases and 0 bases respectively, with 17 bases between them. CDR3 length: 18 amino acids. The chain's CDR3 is CASSLPRDIQPSGNTIYF. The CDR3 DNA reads TGTGCCAGCAGTTTACCCAGGGACATACAGCCCTCTGGAAACACCATATATTTT.

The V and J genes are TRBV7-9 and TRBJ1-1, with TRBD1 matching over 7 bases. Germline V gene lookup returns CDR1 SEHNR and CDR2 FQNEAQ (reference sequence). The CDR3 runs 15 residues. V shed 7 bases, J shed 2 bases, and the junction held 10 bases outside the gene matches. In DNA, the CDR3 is TGTGCCAGCATCCCCCTTGAGGGGGCAAACACTGAAGCTTTCTTT. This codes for CASIPLEGANTEAFF. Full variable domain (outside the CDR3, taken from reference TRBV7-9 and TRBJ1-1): DTGVSQNPRHKITKRGQNVTFRCDPISEHNRLYWYRQTLGQGPEFLTYFQNEAQLEKSRLLSDRFSAERPKGSFSTLEIQRTEQGDSAMYLCASIPLEGANTEAFFGQGTRLTVV.

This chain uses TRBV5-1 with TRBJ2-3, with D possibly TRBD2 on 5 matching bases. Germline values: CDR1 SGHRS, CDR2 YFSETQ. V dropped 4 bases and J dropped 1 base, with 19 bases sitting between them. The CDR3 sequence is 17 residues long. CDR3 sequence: CASSPLERLRGTDTQYF. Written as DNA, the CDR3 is TGCGCCAGCAGCCCCCTAGAAAGACTAAGGGGCACAGATACGCAGTATTTT.

CDR3: CASSEAAGQGAGKNIQYF. DNA of the CDR3: TGTGCCAGCAGTGAAGCGGCGGGGCAGGGGGCTGGCAAAAACATTCAGTACTTC. V gene TRBV6-1 combines with J gene TRBJ2-4, with TRBD1 matching 8 bases. CDR1 is MNHNS, CDR2 SASEGT, per germline. The CDR3 is 18 residues long. V lost 0 bases to trimming and J lost 3 bases; unmatched junction nucleotides: 10.

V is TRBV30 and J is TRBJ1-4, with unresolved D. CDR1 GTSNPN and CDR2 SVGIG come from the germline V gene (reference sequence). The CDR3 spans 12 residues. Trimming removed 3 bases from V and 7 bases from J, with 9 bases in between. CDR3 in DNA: TGTGCCTGGAGAGCGCTTGGTGAAAAACTGTTTTTT. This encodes CAWRALGEKLFF.

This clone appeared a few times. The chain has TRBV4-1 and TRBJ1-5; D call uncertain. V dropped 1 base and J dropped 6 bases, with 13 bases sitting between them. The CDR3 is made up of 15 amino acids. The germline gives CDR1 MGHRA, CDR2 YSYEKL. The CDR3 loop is CASSQAGMRAQPQHF. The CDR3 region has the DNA TGCGCCAGCAGCCAAGCGGGGATGAGGGCTCAGCCCCAGCATTTT.

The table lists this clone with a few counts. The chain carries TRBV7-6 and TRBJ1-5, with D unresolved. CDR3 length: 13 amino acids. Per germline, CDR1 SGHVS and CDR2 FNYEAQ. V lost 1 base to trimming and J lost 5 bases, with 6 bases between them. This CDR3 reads CASSLGLYQPQHF. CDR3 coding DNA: TGTGCCAGCAGCTTAGGGCTTTATCAGCCCCAGCATTTT.

The CDR3 nucleotides read TGTGCCAGCACCAGGACTAGCGGGGGAATAGATACGCAGTATTTT. It encodes CASTRTSGGIDTQYF. V and J are TRBV28 and TRBJ2-3; 13 bases match TRBD2. CDR3 length: 15 residues. J lost 5 bases, V lost 7 bases, and 6 bases had no gene match. Germline loops: CDR1 MDHEN, CDR2 SYDVKM.

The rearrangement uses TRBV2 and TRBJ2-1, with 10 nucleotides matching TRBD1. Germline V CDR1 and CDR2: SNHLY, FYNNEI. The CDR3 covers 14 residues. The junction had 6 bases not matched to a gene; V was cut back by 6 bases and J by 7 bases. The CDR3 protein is CASSMRDRGNEQFF. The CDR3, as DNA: TGTGCCAGCAGCATGCGGGACAGGGGTAATGAGCAGTTCTTC.

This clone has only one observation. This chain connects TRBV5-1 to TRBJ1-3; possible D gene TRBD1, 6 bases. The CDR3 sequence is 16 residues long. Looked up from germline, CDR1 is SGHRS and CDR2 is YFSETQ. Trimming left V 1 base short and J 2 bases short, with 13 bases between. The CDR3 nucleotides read TGCGCCAGCAGCTTGTCCCACAGGGACCCTGGAAACACCATATATTTT. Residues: CASSLSHRDPGNTIYF. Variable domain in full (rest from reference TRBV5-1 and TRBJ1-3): KAGVTQTPRYLIKTRGQQVTLSCSPISGHRSVSWYQQTPGQGLQFLFEYFSETQRNKGNFPGRFSGRQFSNSRSEMNVSTLELGDSALYLCASSLSHRDPGNTIYFGEGSWLTVV.

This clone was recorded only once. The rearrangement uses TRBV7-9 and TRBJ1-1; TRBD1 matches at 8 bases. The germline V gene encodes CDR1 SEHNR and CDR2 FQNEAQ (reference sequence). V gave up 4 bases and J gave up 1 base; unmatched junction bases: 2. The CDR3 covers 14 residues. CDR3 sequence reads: CASSSTGGNTEAFF. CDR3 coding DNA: TGTGCCAGCAGCTCCACAGGGGGGAACACTGAAGCTTTCTTT.

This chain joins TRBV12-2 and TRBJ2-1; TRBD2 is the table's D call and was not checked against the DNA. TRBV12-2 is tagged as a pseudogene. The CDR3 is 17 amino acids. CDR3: CASRSKSSGGLYNEQFF. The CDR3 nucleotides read TGTGCAAGTCGCTCCAAAAGCAGCGGGGGCCTCTACAATGAGCAGTTCTTC.

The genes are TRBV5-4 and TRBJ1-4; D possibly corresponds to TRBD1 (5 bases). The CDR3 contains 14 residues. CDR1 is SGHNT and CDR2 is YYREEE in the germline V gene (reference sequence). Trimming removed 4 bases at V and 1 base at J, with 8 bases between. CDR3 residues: CASSRQGTNEKLFF. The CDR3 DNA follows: TGTGCCAGCAGCCGTCAGGGAACTAATGAAAAACTGTTTTTT.

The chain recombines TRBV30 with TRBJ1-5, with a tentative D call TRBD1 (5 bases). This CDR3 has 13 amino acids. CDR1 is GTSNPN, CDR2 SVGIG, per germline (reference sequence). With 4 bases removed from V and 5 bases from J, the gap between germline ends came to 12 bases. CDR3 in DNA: TGTGCCTGGACCCTCGCGGGGGATCAGCCCCAGCATTTT. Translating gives CAWTLAGDQPQHF. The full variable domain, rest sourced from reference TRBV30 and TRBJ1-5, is SQTIHQWPATLVQPVGSPLSLECTVEGTSNPNLYWYRQAAGRGLQLLFYSVGIGQISSEVPQNLSASRPQDRQFILSSKKLLLSDSGFYLCAWTLAGDQPQHFGDGTRLSIL.

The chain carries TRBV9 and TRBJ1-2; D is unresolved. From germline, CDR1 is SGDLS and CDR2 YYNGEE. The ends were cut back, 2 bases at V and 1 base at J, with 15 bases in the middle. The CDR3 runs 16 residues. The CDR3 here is CASSVASGVGNYGYTF. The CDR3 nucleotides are TGTGCCAGCAGCGTCGCTTCCGGAGTGGGTAACTATGGCTACACCTTC.